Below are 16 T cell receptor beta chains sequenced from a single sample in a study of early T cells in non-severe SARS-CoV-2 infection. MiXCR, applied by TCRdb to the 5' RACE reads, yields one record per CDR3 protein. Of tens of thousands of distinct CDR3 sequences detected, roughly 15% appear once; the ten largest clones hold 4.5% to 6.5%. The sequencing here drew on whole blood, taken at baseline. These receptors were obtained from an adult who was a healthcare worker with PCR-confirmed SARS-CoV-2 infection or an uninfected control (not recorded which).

This chain's CDR3 is CASSLELGAYNEQFF. The CDR3 region has the DNA TGTGCCAGCAGTTTAGAACTAGGGGCCTACAATGAGCAGTTCTTC. The J gene is TRBJ2-1, the V gene TRBV12-3 or TRBV12-4, with D perhaps being TRBD1 or TRBD2 (5 bases each). The ends were cut back, 1 base at V and 2 bases at J, with 9 bases in the middle. The CDR3 is 15 amino acids.

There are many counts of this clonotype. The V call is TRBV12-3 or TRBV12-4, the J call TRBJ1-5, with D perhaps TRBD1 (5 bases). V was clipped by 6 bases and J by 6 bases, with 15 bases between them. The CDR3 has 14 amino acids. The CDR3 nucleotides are TGTGCCAGCAGGCCTACAGGCGGGGGTCAGCCCCAGCATTTT. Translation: CASRPTGGGQPQHF.

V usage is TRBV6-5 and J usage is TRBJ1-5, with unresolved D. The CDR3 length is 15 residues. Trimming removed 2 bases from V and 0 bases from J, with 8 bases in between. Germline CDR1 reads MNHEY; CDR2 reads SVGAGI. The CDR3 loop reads CASSYGRNSNQPQHF. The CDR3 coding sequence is TGTGCCAGCAGTTACGGCAGGAATAGCAATCAGCCCCAGCATTTT.

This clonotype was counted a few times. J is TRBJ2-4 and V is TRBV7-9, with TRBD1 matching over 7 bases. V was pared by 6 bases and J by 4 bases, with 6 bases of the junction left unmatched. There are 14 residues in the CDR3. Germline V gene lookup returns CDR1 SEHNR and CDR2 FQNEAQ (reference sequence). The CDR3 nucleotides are TGTGCCAGCAGTTTAACAGGGGCGAAAAACATTCAGTACTTC. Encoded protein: CASSLTGAKNIQYF. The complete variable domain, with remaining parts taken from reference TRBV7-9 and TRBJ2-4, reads DTGVSQNPRHKITKRGQNVTFRCDPISEHNRLYWYRQTLGQGPEFLTYFQNEAQLEKSRLLSDRFSAERPKGSFSTLEIQRTEQGDSAMYLCASSLTGAKNIQYFGAGTRLSVL.

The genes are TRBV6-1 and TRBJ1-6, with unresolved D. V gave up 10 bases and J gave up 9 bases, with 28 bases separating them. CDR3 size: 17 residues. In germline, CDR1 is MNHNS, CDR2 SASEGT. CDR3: CATTLPTSGIFASPLHF. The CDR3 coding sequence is TGTGCCACCACGTTACCCACCTCGGGCATTTTTGCTTCACCCCTCCACTTT.

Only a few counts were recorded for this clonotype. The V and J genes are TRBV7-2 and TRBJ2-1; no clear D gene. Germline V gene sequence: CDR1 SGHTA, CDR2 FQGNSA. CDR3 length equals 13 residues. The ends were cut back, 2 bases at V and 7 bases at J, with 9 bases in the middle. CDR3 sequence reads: CASSLSSRNEQFF. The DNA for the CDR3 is TGTGCCAGCAGCTTATCTTCGAGGAATGAGCAGTTCTTC.

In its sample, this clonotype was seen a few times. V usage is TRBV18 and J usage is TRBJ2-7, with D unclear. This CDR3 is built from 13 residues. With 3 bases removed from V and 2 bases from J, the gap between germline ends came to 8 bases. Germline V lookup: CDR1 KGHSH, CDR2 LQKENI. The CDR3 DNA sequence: TGTGCCAGCTCACCGCTCCCGACCTACGAGCAGTACTTC. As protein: CASSPLPTYEQYF.

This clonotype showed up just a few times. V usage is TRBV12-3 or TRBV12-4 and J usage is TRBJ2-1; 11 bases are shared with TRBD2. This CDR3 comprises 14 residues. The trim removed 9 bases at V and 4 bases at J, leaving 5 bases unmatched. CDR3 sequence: CASIAGGGYNEQFF. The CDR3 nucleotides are TGTGCCAGTATAGCGGGAGGGGGGTACAATGAGCAGTTCTTC.

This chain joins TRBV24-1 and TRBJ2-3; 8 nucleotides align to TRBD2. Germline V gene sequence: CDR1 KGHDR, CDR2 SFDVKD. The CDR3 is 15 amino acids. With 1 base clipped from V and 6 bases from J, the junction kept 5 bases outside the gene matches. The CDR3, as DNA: TGTGCCACCAGTGATTTAGCGGGAGATCTGGATACGCAGTATTTT. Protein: CATSDLAGDLDTQYF.

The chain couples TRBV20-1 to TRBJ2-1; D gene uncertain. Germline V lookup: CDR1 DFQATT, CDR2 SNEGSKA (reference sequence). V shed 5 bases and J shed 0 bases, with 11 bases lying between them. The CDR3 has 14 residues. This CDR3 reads CSAQPYSSYNEQFF. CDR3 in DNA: TGCAGTGCTCAACCGTATAGCTCCTACAATGAGCAGTTCTTC.

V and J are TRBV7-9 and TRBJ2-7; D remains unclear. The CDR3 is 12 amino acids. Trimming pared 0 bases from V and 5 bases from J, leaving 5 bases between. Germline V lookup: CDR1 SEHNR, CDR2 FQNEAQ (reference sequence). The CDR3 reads CASSLAFHEQYF. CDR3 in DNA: TGTGCCAGCAGCTTAGCATTCCACGAGCAGTACTTC.

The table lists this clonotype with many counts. This chain's CDR3 is CASRLQASYEQYF. The CDR3 DNA follows: TGTGCCAGCAGATTGCAGGCCAGCTACGAGCAGTACTTC. The J gene is TRBJ2-7, the V gene TRBV12-3 or TRBV12-4; no clear D gene. V gave up 6 bases and J gave up 3 bases, with 12 bases separating them. This CDR3 is built from 13 residues.

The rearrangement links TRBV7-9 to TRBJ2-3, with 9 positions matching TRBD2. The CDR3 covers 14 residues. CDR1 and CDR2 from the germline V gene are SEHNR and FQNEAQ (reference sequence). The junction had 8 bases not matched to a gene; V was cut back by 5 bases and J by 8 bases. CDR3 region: CASSGRLAGFTQYF. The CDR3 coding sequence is TGTGCCAGCAGCGGCCGGCTAGCGGGATTTACGCAGTATTTT.

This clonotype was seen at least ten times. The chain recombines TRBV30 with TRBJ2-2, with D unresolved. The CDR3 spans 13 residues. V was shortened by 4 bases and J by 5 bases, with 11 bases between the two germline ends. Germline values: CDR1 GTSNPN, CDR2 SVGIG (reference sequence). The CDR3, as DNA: TGTGCCTGGAACGACGCCTCTACCGGGGAGCTGTTTTTT. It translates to CAWNDASTGELFF.

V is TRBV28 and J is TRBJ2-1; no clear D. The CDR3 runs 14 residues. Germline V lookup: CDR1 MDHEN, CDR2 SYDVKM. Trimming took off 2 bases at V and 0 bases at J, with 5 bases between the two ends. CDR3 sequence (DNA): TGTGCCAGCAGTTTAGCGAACTCCTACAATGAGCAGTTCTTC. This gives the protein CASSLANSYNEQFF.

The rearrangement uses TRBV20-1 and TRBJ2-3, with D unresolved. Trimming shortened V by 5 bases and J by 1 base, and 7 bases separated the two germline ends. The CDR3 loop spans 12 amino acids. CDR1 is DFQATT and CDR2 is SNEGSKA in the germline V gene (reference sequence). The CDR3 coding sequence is TGCAGTGCTTTCGCTGGCACAGATACGCAGTATTTT. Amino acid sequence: CSAFAGTDTQYF.